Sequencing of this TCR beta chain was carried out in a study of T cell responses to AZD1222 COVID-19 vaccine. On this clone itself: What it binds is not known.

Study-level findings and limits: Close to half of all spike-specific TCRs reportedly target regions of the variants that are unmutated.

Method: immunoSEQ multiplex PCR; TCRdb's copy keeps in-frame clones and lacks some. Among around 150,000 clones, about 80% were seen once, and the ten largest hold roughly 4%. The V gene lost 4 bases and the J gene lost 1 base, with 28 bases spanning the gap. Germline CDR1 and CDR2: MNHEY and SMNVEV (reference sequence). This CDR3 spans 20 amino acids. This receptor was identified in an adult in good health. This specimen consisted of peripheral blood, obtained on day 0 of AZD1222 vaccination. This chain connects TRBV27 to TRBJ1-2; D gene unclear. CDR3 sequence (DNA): TGTGCCAGCAGTTCCCACATCCTTAGGACCAGAACTTCGGGTAACTATGGCTACACCTTC. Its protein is CASSSHILRTRTSGNYGYTF.